The entry below gives a single T cell receptor (beta chain) sequence along with its context. Its antigen is unidentified. Trimming pared 3 bases from V and 4 bases from J, leaving 10 bases between. Germline V lookup: CDR1 LGHDT, CDR2 YNNKEL (reference sequence). The CDR3 sequence is 14 residues long. This sample stems from a study of early T cells in non-severe SARS-CoV-2 infection. About the research overall: Whole-blood bulk RNA, unsorted, was sequenced, and chains were unpaired.

Regarding the study as a whole: Matching results from VDJdb favored anti-spike CD8 responses, leaving private and CD4 specificities undetected.

Individual cDNA molecules were tagged with unique molecular identifiers. Each CDR3 protein is one row after TCRdb ran MiXCR on the 5' RACE reads. The table shows more than 55,000 distinct CDR3 sequences, with approximately 13% occurring only once. The rearrangement uses TRBV3-1 and TRBJ1-3; D is perhaps TRBD1 (6 bases). The sample was whole blood, taken at baseline. The source of this sequence is an adult who was a healthcare worker with PCR-confirmed SARS-CoV-2 infection or an uninfected control (not recorded which). CDR3 in DNA: TGTGCCAGCAGCCATCGTGGACAGGGAAACACCATATATTTT. This translates into CASSHRGQGNTIYF. Filled out from reference TRBV3-1 and TRBJ1-3, the complete variable domain reads DTAVSQTPKYLVTQMGNDKSIKCEQNLGHDTMYWYKQDSKKFLKIMFSYNNKELIINETVPNRFSPKSPDKAHLNLHINSLELGDSAVYFCASSHRGQGNTIYFGEGSWLTVV.